The following is a T cell receptor (beta chain) sequence with its context. This entry belongs to a study of monozygotic twins with inflammatory bowel disease. Each sample had eight separate cDNA synthesis reactions. TCRdb reprocessed the 5' RACE reads and stores each CDR3 protein as one record, lacking DNA. There are a few hundred thousand distinct CDR3 sequences in the sample, with around 2.6% held by the top ten. CDR1 and CDR2 (germline): SNHLY, FYNNEI. The CDR3 extends over 12 amino acids. The V gene is TRBV2, the J gene TRBJ2-7. The sequenced material came from blood. This TCR was sampled from a human donor with ulcerative colitis or Crohn's disease, or a healthy co-twin of an affected twin (not recorded which). CDR3 sequence reads: CASSEGMGRQYF. The variable domain in full, completed from reference TRBV2 and TRBJ2-7, reads EPEVTQTPSHQVTQMGQEVILRCVPISNHLYFYWYRQILGQKVEFLVSFYNNEISEKSEIFDDQFSVERPDGSNFTLKIRSTKLEDSAMYFCASSEGMGRQYFGPGTRLTVT.